Included here is one TCR beta chain sequence, with context. Sequencing was performed with immunoSEQ multiplex PCR; in TCRdb, only in-frame clones are kept and a portion is missing. The table lists 45,000 to 60,000 clones, 87% of them singletons, with roughly 13% in the top ten. The sample belongs to a study of control samples from healthy donors and cancer patients. J was trimmed by 3 bases and V by 5 bases; bases with no gene match: 7. The CDR3 runs to 16 residues. Germline V gene lookup returns CDR1 MNHEY and CDR2 SMNVEV (reference sequence). The clonotype was recovered from a man aged 60 to 75 with head and neck cancer. The J gene is TRBJ1-5, the V gene TRBV27; 10 bases match TRBD1. Material: PBMCs. Written as DNA, the CDR3 is TGTGCCAGCAGTCCAAGACAGGGGGCGTCCAATCAGCCCCAGCATTTT. Translation: CASSPRQGASNQPQHF.